Below are 17 T cell receptor beta chains sequenced from a single sample in a study of blood T cell repertoires in COVID-19. The repertoire was sequenced with immunoSEQ multiplex PCR; TCRdb's copy has only in-frame clones and lacks some. The sample shows around 150,000 clones, under 85% of them seen only once. Sequenced material: peripheral blood. Every receptor here comes from a man in his fifties with active or convalescent COVID-19.

This chain links TRBV2 with TRBJ1-6, with a weak D call TRBD1 (6 bases). Trimming cost V 1 base and J 4 bases, with 11 bases left between them. The germline V gene has CDR1 SNHLY and CDR2 FYNNEI. The CDR3 is 16 amino acids. The CDR3 sequence is CASSEGPGVYNSPLHF. As DNA, the CDR3 is TGTGCCAGCAGTGAAGGCCCAGGGGTTTATAATTCACCCCTCCACTTT. Supplemented by reference TRBV2 and TRBJ1-6, the full variable domain reads EPEVTQTPSHQVTQMGQEVILRCVPISNHLYFYWYRQILGQKVEFLVSFYNNEISEKSEIFDDQFSVERPDGSNFTLKIRSTKLEDSAMYFCASSEGPGVYNSPLHFGNGTRLTVT.

The chain links TRBV11-2 to TRBJ1-1, with 8 bases fitting TRBD1. There are 16 residues in the CDR3. CDR1 SGHAT and CDR2 FQNNGV come from the germline V gene. V trimming: 1 base; J trimming: 5 bases; junction bases outside the gene matches: 9. This CDR3 reads CASSLAPGQGETEAFF. The CDR3 bases are TGTGCCAGCAGCTTAGCCCCAGGACAGGGTGAAACTGAAGCTTTCTTT.

V is TRBV19 and J is TRBJ1-6; 10 positions match TRBD1. The V segment lost 5 bases and the J segment 10 bases; nucleotides outside the gene matches: 8. Germline CDR1 LNHDA, CDR2 SQIVND (reference sequence). CDR3 length equals 15 residues. In nucleotides, the CDR3 is TGTGCCAGTAGTGTCGGGACAGGGGATTGGTCACCCCTCCACTTT. Protein product: CASSVGTGDWSPLHF.

The gene calls are TRBV18 and TRBJ2-4; 10 bases align to TRBD1. Losses at the gene ends were 3 bases for V and 7 bases for J; bases not matched to a gene: 3. The CDR3 totals 14 residues. The V gene's germline CDR1 is KGHSH and CDR2 LQKENI. The CDR3, as DNA: TGTGCCAGCTCACCGACAGGGGGCATGAACATTCAGTACTTC. As protein: CASSPTGGMNIQYF.

The chain combines TRBV21-1 with TRBJ1-5. TRBV21-1 is deemed a pseudogene. The CDR3 sequence is 14 residues long. In DNA form, the CDR3 reads TGTGCCAGCAGCCAGGAGGAGTGTGGACAGCCCCAGCATTTT. Translation: CASSQEECGQPQHF.

The chain combines TRBV27 with TRBJ2-7; D ambiguous. The V end was cut by 7 bases, the J end by 0 bases, with 13 bases between. The CDR3 spans 14 residues. Per the germline V gene, CDR1 is MNHEY and CDR2 is SMNVEV (reference sequence). The DNA for the CDR3 is TGTGCCAGCACCCGACGGCCTAGCTCCTACGAGCAGTACTTC. Translating it yields CASTRRPSSYEQYF.

V gene TRBV30 combines with J gene TRBJ2-1, with D perhaps matching TRBD2 (6 bases). Germline CDR1 reads GTSNPN; CDR2 reads SVGIG (reference sequence). The CDR3 sequence is 15 residues long. The V and J ends lost 1 base and 1 base respectively, with 11 bases between them. CDR3 DNA: TGTGCCTGGAGTGAACTAGCTGTGTCCTACAATGAGCAGTTCTTC. Translating gives CAWSELAVSYNEQFF.

The chain couples TRBV5-5 to TRBJ2-5; 12 nucleotides agree with TRBD1. The germline V gene encodes CDR1 SGHKS and CDR2 YYEKEE (reference sequence). CDR3 length: 16 amino acids. V lost 4 bases to trimming and J lost 1 base; unmatched junction nucleotides: 5. CDR3 coding DNA: TGTGCCAGCAGCCGAGGGGACAGGGGGCGCCAAGAGACCCAGTACTTC. It codes for CASSRGDRGRQETQYF. Full variable domain (rest looked up from reference TRBV5-5 and TRBJ2-5): DAGVTQSPTHLIKTRGQQVTLRCSPISGHKSVSWYQQVLGQGPQFIFQYYEKEERGRGNFPDRFSARQFPNYSSELNVNALLLGDSALYLCASSRGDRGRQETQYFGPGTRLLVL.

V is TRBV9 and J is TRBJ2-1; 7 bases are a match to TRBD2. The CDR3 sequence is 14 residues long. In germline, CDR1 is SGDLS, CDR2 YYNGEE. The ends lost 7 bases at V and 4 bases at J; junction bases unmatched: 8. The CDR3 spells CASAPLAEYNEQFF. The DNA of the CDR3 is TGTGCCAGCGCCCCCCTAGCGGAGTACAATGAGCAGTTCTTC.

This clone was observed a few times. The chain carries TRBV2 and TRBJ1-3, with D possibly being TRBD1 (5 bases). This CDR3 contains 13 residues. Between the trimmed V and J ends, which lost 4 bases and 8 bases, there was a span of 12 bases. Germline CDR1 reads SNHLY; CDR2 reads FYNNEI. CDR3 in DNA: TGTGCCAGCAGTGCGGTCAGGGCCGACACCATATATTTT. Its translation: CASSAVRADTIYF.

The chain carries TRBV5-4 and TRBJ2-7, with 8 bases lining up with TRBD2. CDR1 SGHNT and CDR2 YYREEE come from the germline V gene (reference sequence). V shed 7 bases and J 0 bases; nucleotides not matched to a gene: 9. This CDR3 spans 15 amino acids. This CDR3 reads CASASGREASYEQYF. The CDR3 region has the DNA TGTGCCAGCGCTAGCGGGCGGGAGGCCTCCTACGAGCAGTACTTC.

The rearrangement joins TRBV19 to TRBJ2-1, with a possible D match to TRBD2 (6 bases). V was clipped by 0 bases and J by 2 bases, with 11 bases between them. Per germline, CDR1 LNHDA and CDR2 SQIVND (reference sequence). This CDR3 is 16 amino acids long. DNA for the CDR3: TGTGCCAGTAGTATAGAGGCGGGGCAGGCCTACAATGAGCAGTTCTTC. It is translated as CASSIEAGQAYNEQFF.

V usage is TRBV11-3 and J usage is TRBJ2-3, with D possibly matching TRBD2 (5 bases). The CDR3 is made up of 14 amino acids. The germline CDR1 and CDR2 sequences are SGHNT and YENEEA. V dropped 5 bases and J dropped 2 bases, with 11 bases sitting between them. The CDR3 nucleotides read TGTGCCAGCAGCCAGCGGACCCCCACAGATACGCAGTATTTT. Encoded protein: CASSQRTPTDTQYF.

The chain links TRBV27 to TRBJ1-4; D gene uncertain. The CDR3 covers 15 residues. Germline-derived CDR1 and CDR2 are MNHEY and SMNVEV (reference sequence). V lost 5 bases to trimming and J lost 3 bases, with 13 bases between them. The CDR3: CASSPSSAANEKLFF. CDR3 DNA sequence: TGTGCCAGCAGTCCATCCTCGGCGGCTAATGAAAAACTGTTTTTT.

This chain joins TRBV7-9 and TRBJ2-7; no firm D call. V lost 4 bases and J lost 3, with 4 bases in between. The V gene's germline CDR1 is SEHNR and CDR2 FQNEAQ (reference sequence). The CDR3 runs to 11 residues. The CDR3 DNA reads TGTGCCAGCAGCTACAACTACGAGCAGTACTTC. Protein sequence: CASSYNYEQYF.

This rearrangement joins TRBV19 to TRBJ2-7, with D possibly TRBD1 on 5 matching bases. The CDR3 spans 15 residues. Germline-derived CDR1 and CDR2 are LNHDA and SQIVND (reference sequence). Trimming pared 7 bases from V and 1 base from J, leaving 17 bases between. CDR3: CASNRKQGLSYEQYF. The DNA for the CDR3 is TGTGCCAGTAATAGGAAGCAGGGATTATCCTACGAGCAGTACTTC.

The rearrangement joins TRBV27 to TRBJ1-5; 7 nucleotides agree with TRBD1. Trimming removed 5 bases from V and 7 bases from J; junction bases left unmatched: 8. Germline CDR1 is MNHEY and CDR2 is SMNVEV (reference sequence). The CDR3 spans 14 residues. The CDR3 spells CASSPQGIYQPQHF. Here the CDR3 DNA reads TGTGCCAGCAGTCCACAGGGGATTTACCAGCCCCAGCATTTT.